A selection of T cell receptor beta chains follows, all from one sample in a study of beta chain features in type 1 diabetes. Libraries were prepared by immunoSEQ multiplex PCR; TCRdb keeps only in-frame clonotypes and omits some of them. The sample includes roughly 610,000 clones, roughly a sixth of them seen just once. Specimen: naive CD4+ T cells from blood. These receptors were collected from a man aged 18 to 29 in good health. The CDR3 runs from the conserved cysteine through the conserved F or W. The D gene is left open where the match is weak. Clone sizes are given selectively: once, few, many, or a class where the clone is expanded.

>-|TRBV2|TRBJ1-5|-
CASSEAAVAGQPQHF
TGTGCCAGCAGTGAAGCGGCTGTGGCCGGTCAGCCCCAGCATTTT
>-|TRBV7-2|TRBJ1-6|TRBD1
CASSEDRGYNSPLHF
TGTGCCAGCAGCGAGGACAGGGGGTATAATTCACCCCTCCACTTT
>many|TRBV10-3|TRBJ2-7|-
CATTPERGHEQYF
TGTGCCACGACGCCCGAGAGAGGCCACGAGCAGTACTTC
>-|TRBV7-3|TRBJ2-5|-
CASSFKGWETQYF
TGTGCCAGCAGCTTCAAGGGTTGGGAGACCCAGTACTTC
>few|TRBV10-3|TRBJ2-1|TRBD2
CAISPGLAGYNEQFF
TGTGCCATCAGTCCCGGACTAGCGGGCTACAATGAGCAGTTCTTC
>few|TRBV28|TRBJ2-5|TRBD2
CASSPSLAGVETQYF
TGTGCCAGCAGTCCCTCACTAGCGGGGGTAGAGACCCAGTACTTC
>-|TRBV7-3|TRBJ2-1|-
CASSSSINEQFF
TGTGCCAGCAGCTCCAGTATCAATGAGCAGTTCTTC
>few|TRBV7-8|TRBJ1-2|-
CASSLTPGNFLLGGYTF
TGTGCCAGCAGTTTAACGCCAGGGAATTTCCTTTTGGGGGGCTACACCTTC
>few|TRBV7-2|TRBJ2-5|-
CASSFSRAGETQYF
TGTGCCAGCAGCTTCTCCAGGGCGGGGGAGACCCAGTACTTC
>-|TRBV7-2|TRBJ2-4|-
CASSDRDKNIQYF
TGTGCCAGCAGCGACAGAGACAAAAACATTCAGTACTTC
>few|TRBV4-3|TRBJ2-5|TRBD2
CASSHGGEATQYF
TGCGCCAGCAGCCATGGGGGGGAAGCGACCCAGTACTTC
>once|TRBV18|TRBJ1-4|-
CASSPRGLNEKLFF
TGTGCCAGCTCACCACGGGGCCTTAATGAAAAACTGTTTTTT
>-|TRBV18|TRBJ1-5|TRBD1
CASSLQGAKDQPQHF
TGTGCCAGCTCACTACAGGGGGCAAAGGATCAGCCCCAGCATTTT
>-|TRBV10-3|TRBJ2-5|-
CAISESKGIQETQYF
TGTGCCATCAGTGAGTCGAAAGGGATCCAAGAGACCCAGTACTTC
>-|TRBV10-3|TRBJ1-1|-
CAISEGSGDTEAFF
TGTGCCATCAGTGAGGGGTCCGGGGACACTGAAGCTTTCTTT
>-|TRBV14|TRBJ2-1|TRBD2
CASSSLPTTAGGRDYNEQFF
TGTGCCAGCAGCTCCCTCCCCACTACGGCGGGGGGCCGAGACTACAATGAGCAGTTCTTC
>-|TRBV6-6|TRBJ2-1|-
CASSYSIIKFF
TGTGCCAGCAGTTACTCGATAATCAAGTTCTTC
>-|TRBV29-1|TRBJ1-4|-
CSVEGASNEKLFF
TGCAGCGTTGAAGGGGCGTCTAATGAAAAACTGTTTTTT
>-|TRBV6-1|TRBJ2-1|-
CASRRQRSYNEQFF
TGTGCCAGCAGACGACAGCGCTCCTACAATGAGCAGTTCTTC
>few|TRBV5-4|TRBJ2-4|TRBD1
CASSNTGQGENIQYF
TGTGCCAGCAGCAATACGGGACAGGGGGAAAACATTCAGTACTTC
>few|TRBV28|TRBJ2-5|TRBD2
CASSALIHIAGGPQETQYF
TGTGCCAGCAGCGCCCTCATTCACATAGCGGGGGGGCCCCAAGAGACCCAGTACTTC
>-|TRBV4-2|TRBJ2-1|-
CASSQATGVQSNEQFF
TGTGCCAGCAGCCAAGCCACGGGAGTTCAGTCCAATGAGCAGTTCTTC
>few|TRBV4-2|TRBJ1-5|-
CASSQDHSANQPQHF
TGTGCCAGCAGCCAAGATCATTCGGCAAATCAGCCCCAGCATTTT
>-|TRBV28|TRBJ2-1|TRBD1
CASSFPWDRGQIEQFF
TGTGCCAGCAGTTTCCCATGGGACAGGGGACAGATTGAGCAGTTCTTC
>few|TRBV19|TRBJ2-6|TRBD1
CASSTDRGSSGANVLTF
TGTGCCAGTAGTACCGACAGGGGATCCTCTGGGGCCAACGTCCTGACTTTC
>few|TRBV6-5|TRBJ2-3|-
CASQWSRTDTQYF
TGTGCCAGCCAGTGGTCCCGCACAGATACGCAGTATTTT
>few|TRBV29-1|TRBJ2-3|-
CSVEGLDGDTQYF
TGCAGCGTTGAGGGGCTCGACGGGGATACGCAGTATTTT
>-|TRBV2|TRBJ1-2|-
CASSEASRNYGYTF
TGTGCCAGCAGTGAGGCCAGCAGGAACTATGGCTACACCTTC
>few|TRBV7-8|TRBJ1-1|-
CASSLASEAFF
TGTGCCAGCAGCTTAGCTTCTGAAGCTTTCTTT
>few|TRBV19|TRBJ1-5|-
CASRRFNQPQHF
TGTGCCAGTAGACGGTTCAATCAGCCCCAGCATTTT
>few|TRBV7-6|TRBJ1-5|TRBD1
CASSFRQGHNQPQHF
TGTGCCAGCAGCTTCCGACAGGGCCACAATCAGCCCCAGCATTTT
>few|TRBV7-2|TRBJ2-2|-
CASSLEVRRGRSGELFF
TGTGCCAGCAGCTTAGAGGTCCGTCGGGGGCGTAGCGGGGAGCTGTTTTTT
>-|TRBV4-1|TRBJ2-1|TRBD2
CASSHHSSGRYNEQFF
TGCGCCAGCAGCCACCATTCTAGCGGGAGATACAATGAGCAGTTCTTC
>-|TRBV5-4|TRBJ1-2|-
CASSLGGFPNYGYTF
TGTGCCAGCAGCTTGGGAGGGTTCCCTAACTATGGCTACACCTTC
>few|TRBV7-2|TRBJ2-7|-
CASSFGAEPAYEQYF
TGTGCCAGCAGCTTTGGGGCGGAACCCGCCTACGAGCAGTACTTC
>few|TRBV6-6|TRBJ2-3|TRBD1
CASTVQGADTQYF
TGTGCCAGCACGGTCCAGGGGGCAGATACGCAGTATTTT
>few|TRBV6-4|TRBJ1-1|TRBD1
CASRQGPPYTEAFF
TGTGCCAGTAGACAGGGGCCGCCTTACACTGAAGCTTTCTTT
>-|TRBV19|TRBJ1-1|-
CASSIRKPTLNTEAFF
TGTGCCAGTAGTATTCGCAAACCTACTCTGAACACTGAAGCTTTCTTT
>many|TRBV10-3|TRBJ2-3|-
CATTGSTDTQYF
TGTGCCACTACAGGTAGCACAGATACGCAGTATTTT
>few|TRBV7-3|TRBJ2-7|TRBD2
CASSLTSGAAYEQYF
TGTGCCAGCAGCCTCACTAGCGGGGCAGCCTACGAGCAGTACTTC
>-|TRBV28|TRBJ2-2|-
CASSSIYTGELFF
TGTGCCAGCAGTTCCATCTACACCGGGGAGCTGTTTTTT
>-|TRBV18|TRBJ2-1|-
CASSSGKSYNEQFF
TGTGCCAGCTCCAGCGGTAAATCCTACAATGAGCAGTTCTTC
>few|TRBV15|TRBJ2-1|-
CATSRLAYNEQFF
TGTGCCACCAGCAGATTAGCCTACAATGAGCAGTTCTTC
>-|TRBV29-1|TRBJ1-5|-
CSVGDSYSNQPQHF
TGCAGCGTCGGAGACAGTTATAGCAATCAGCCCCAGCATTTT
>few|TRBV7-3|TRBJ2-7|-
CASSLQPGGFYEQYF
TGTGCCAGCAGCTTACAGCCGGGTGGTTTCTACGAGCAGTACTTC
>few|TRBV5-6|TRBJ2-3|-
CASSLSGPLTDTQYF
TGTGCCAGCAGCTTATCCGGACCGCTCACAGATACGCAGTATTTT
>-|TRBV28|TRBJ2-7|TRBD1
CASSGSWGQGAYEQYF
TGTGCCAGCAGTGGCTCTTGGGGACAGGGGGCCTACGAGCAGTACTTC
>-|TRBV19|TRBJ1-6|-
CASSTGVMGKSPLHF
TGTGCCAGTAGTACGGGAGTTATGGGAAAATCACCCCTCCACTTT
>-|TRBV7-2|TRBJ2-1|TRBD2
CASSTRSTSGNLEQFF
TGTGCCAGCAGCACCAGGTCGACTAGCGGGAATCTTGAGCAGTTCTTC
>few|TRBV5-4|TRBJ2-4|TRBD2
CASSLAGGLQNIQYF
TGTGCCAGCAGCTTGGCGGGGGGGCTGCAAAACATTCAGTACTTC
>few|TRBV18|TRBJ1-1|-
CASYSTVSSEAFF
TGTGCCAGCTACTCGACAGTATCCTCTGAAGCTTTCTTT
>-|TRBV19|TRBJ2-5|-
CASSIASSGTQYF
TGTGCCAGTAGTATCGCCTCCTCGGGGACCCAGTACTTC
>few|TRBV19|TRBJ2-1|TRBD2
CASSHLSGSGGEQFF
TGTGCCAGTAGTCACCTTAGCGGGAGCGGGGGTGAGCAGTTCTTC
>few|TRBV25-1|TRBJ2-5|TRBD2
CASSDRLAGETQYF
TGTGCCAGCAGTGACAGACTAGCTGGAGAGACCCAGTACTTC
>-|TRBV11-2|TRBJ2-5|-
CASSFGEVQETQYF
TGTGCCAGCAGCTTCGGCGAGGTCCAAGAGACCCAGTACTTC